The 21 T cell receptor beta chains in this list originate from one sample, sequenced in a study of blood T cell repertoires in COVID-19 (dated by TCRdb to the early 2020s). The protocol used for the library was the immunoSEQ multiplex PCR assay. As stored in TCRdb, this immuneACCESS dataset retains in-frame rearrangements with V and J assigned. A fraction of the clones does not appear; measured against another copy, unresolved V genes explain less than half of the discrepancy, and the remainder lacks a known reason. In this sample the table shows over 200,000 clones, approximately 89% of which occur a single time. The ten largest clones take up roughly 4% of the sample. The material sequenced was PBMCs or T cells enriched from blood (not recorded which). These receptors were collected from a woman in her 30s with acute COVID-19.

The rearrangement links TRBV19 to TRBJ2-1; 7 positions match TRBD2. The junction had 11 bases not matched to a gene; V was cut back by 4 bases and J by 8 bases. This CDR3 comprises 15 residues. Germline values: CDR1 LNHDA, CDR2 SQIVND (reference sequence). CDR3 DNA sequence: TGTGCCAGTAGTACGCCGGGAGGAGTAAAGGATGAGCAGTTCTTC. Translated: CASSTPGGVKDEQFF.

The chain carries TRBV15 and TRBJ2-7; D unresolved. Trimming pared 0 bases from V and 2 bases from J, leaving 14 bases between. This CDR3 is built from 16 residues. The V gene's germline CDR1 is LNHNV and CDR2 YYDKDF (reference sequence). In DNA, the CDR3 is TGTGCCACCAGCAGAGATCTGGAGTTCTACGCCTACGAGCAGTACTTC. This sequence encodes CATSRDLEFYAYEQYF.

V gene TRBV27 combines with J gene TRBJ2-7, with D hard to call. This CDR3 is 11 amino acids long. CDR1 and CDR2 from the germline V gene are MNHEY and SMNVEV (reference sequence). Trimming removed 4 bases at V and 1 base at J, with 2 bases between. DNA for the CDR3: TGTGCCAGCAGTTCTTCCTACGAGCAGTACTTC. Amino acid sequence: CASSSSYEQYF.

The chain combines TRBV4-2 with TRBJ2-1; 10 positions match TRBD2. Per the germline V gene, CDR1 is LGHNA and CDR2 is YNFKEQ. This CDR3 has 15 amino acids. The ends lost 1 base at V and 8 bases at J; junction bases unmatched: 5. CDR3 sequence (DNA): TGTGCCAGCAGCCAAGGTCTAGCGGGGGACGATGAGCAGTTCTTC. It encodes CASSQGLAGDDEQFF.

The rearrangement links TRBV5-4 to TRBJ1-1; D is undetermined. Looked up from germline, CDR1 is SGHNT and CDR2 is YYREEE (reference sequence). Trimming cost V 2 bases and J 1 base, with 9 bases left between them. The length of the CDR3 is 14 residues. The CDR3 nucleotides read TGTGCCAGCAGCTTAATTGGCCCGAACACTGAAGCTTTCTTT. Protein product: CASSLIGPNTEAFF.

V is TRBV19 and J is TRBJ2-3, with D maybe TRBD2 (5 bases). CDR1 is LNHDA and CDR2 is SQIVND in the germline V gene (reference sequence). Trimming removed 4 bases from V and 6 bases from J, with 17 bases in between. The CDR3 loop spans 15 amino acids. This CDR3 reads CASSKRGSPPDTQYF. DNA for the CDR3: TGTGCCAGTAGTAAGAGAGGGTCCCCCCCCGATACGCAGTATTTT.

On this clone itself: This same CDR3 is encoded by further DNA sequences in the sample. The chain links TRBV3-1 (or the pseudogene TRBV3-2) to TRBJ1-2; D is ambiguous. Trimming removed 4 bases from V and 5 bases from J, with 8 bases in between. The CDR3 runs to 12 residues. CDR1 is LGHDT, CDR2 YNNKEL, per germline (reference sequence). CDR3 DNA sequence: TGTGCCAGCAGCCTACCAGGTTATGGCTACACCTTC. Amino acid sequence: CASSLPGYGYTF.

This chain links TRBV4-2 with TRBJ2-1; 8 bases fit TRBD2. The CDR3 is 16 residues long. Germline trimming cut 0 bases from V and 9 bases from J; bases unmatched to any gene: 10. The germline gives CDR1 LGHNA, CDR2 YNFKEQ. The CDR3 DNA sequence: TGTGCCAGCAGCCAAGATACAATAGCGGGGTCTGGTGAGCAGTTCTTC. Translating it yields CASSQDTIAGSGEQFF.

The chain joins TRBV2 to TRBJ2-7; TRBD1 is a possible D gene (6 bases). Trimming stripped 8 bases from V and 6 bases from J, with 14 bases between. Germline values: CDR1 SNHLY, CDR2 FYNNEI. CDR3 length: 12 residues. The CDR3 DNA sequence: TGTGCCAGCTGGGGGCAGGGAATCGAGCAGTACTTC. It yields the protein CASWGQGIEQYF.

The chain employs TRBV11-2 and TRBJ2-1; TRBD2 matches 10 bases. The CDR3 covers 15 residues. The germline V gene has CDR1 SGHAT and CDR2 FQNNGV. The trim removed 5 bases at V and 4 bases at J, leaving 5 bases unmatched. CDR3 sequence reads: CASSNSGGPYNEQFF. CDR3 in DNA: TGTGCCAGCAGCAATAGCGGGGGGCCTTACAATGAGCAGTTCTTC. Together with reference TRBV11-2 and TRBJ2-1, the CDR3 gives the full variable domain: EAGVAQSPRYKIIEKRQSVAFWCNPISGHATLYWYQQILGQGPKLLIQFQNNGVVDDSQLPKDRFSAERLKGVDSTLKIQPAKLEDSAVYLCASSNSGGPYNEQFFGPGTRLTVL.

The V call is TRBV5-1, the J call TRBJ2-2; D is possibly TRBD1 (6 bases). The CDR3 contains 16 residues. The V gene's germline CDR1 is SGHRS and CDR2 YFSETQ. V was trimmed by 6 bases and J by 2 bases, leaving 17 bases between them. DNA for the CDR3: TGCGCCAGCACCCCAGTAGGGGGACCTAACACCGGGGAGCTGTTTTTT. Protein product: CASTPVGGPNTGELFF.

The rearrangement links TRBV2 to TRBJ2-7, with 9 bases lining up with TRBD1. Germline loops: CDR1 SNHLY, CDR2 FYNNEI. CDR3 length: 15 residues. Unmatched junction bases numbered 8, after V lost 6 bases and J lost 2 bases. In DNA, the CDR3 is TGTGCCAGCAGCCCGGGGGGACAGGGAGCCTACGAGCAGTACTTC. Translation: CASSPGGQGAYEQYF.

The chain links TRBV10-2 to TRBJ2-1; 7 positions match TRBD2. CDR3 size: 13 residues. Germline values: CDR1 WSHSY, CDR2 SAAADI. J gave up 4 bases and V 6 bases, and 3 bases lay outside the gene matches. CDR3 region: CASSGGLYNEQFF. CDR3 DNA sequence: TGCGCCAGCAGCGGGGGACTATACAATGAGCAGTTCTTC.

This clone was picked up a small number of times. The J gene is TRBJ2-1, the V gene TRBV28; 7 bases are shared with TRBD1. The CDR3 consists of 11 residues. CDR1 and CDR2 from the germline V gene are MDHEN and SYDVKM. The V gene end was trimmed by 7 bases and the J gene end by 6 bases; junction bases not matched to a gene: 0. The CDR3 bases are TGTGCCAGCACAGGGGGCAATGAGCAGTTCTTC. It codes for CASTGGNEQFF. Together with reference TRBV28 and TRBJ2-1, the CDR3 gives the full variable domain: DVKVTQSSRYLVKRTGEKVFLECVQDMDHENMFWYRQDPGLGLRLIYFSYDVKMKEKGDIPEGYSVSREKKERFSLILESASTNQTSMYLCASTGGNEQFFGPGTRLTVL.

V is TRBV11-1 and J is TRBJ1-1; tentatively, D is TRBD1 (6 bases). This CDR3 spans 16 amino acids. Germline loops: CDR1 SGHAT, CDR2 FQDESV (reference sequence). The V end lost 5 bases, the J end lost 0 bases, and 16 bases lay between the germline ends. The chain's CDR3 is CASSPGQFAMNTEAFF. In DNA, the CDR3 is TGTGCCAGCAGCCCCGGACAGTTCGCCATGAACACTGAAGCTTTCTTT.

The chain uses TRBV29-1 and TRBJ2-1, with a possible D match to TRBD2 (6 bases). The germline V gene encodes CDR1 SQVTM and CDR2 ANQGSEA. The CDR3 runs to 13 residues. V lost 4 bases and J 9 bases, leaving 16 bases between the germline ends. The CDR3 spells CSVVVGGTAEQFF. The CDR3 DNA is TGCAGCGTTGTGGTTGGGGGGACGGCTGAGCAGTTCTTC.

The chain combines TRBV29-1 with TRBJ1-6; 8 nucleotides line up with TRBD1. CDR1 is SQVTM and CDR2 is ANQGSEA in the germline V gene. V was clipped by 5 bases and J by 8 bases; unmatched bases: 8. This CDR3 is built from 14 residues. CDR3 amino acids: CSVKRTGQDSPLHF. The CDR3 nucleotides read TGCAGCGTTAAAAGGACAGGGCAAGATTCACCCCTCCACTTT.

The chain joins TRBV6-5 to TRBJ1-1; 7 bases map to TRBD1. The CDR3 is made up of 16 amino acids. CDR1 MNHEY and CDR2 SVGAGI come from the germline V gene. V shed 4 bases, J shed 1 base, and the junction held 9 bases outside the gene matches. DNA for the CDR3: TGTGCCAGCAGTTTTACGCTGACAGGGAGGAACACTGAAGCTTTCTTT. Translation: CASSFTLTGRNTEAFF.

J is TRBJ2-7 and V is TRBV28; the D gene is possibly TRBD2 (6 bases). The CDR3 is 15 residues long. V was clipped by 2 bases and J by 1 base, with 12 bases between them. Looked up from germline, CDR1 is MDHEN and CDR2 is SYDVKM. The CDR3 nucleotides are TGTGCCAGCAGTTTACTGGGAGGAACGTCCTACGAGCAGTACTTC. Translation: CASSLLGGTSYEQYF.

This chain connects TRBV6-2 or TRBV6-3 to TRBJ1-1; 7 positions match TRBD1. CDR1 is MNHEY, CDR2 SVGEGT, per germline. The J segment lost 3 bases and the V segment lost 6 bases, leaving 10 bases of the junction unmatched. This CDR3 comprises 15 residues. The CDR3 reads CASSIRRQGDTEAFF. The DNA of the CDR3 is TGTGCCAGCAGCATAAGGCGTCAGGGGGACACTGAAGCTTTCTTT.

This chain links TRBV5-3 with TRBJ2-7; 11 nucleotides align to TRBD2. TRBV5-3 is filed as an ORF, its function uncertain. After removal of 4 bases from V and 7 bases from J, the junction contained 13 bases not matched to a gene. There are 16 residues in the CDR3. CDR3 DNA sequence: TGTGCCAGAAGCACGGGACTAGCGGACCCCTTTGGGGAGCAGTACTTC. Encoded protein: CARSTGLADPFGEQYF.